This T cell receptor beta chain derives from a study of T cell responses to AZD1222 COVID-19 vaccine. Study-wide background: Second-dose intervals of approximately 4 or approximately 12 weeks were pooled.

Note on this clone: Its specificity is unknown.

TCRdb's copy holds only in-frame clones and misses some; the assay was immunoSEQ multiplex PCR. The sample shows 150,000 to 200,000 clones, nearly 95% of them seen only once. Notes on the study in general: Donor demographics were predominantly white British with a female majority; clonal diversity may be underestimated. The number of AZD1222 recipients seropositive at baseline was only five to seven.

Germline V lookup: CDR1 MGHDK, CDR2 SYGVNS. V lost 3 bases to trimming and J lost 2 bases, with 7 bases between them. The CDR3 is 14 residues long. The sequenced sample was peripheral blood, obtained on day 0 of AZD1222 vaccination. This sequence joins TRBV25-1 and TRBJ2-2; unclear D gene. This clonotype was obtained from an adult in good health. The CDR3: CASSDNLNTGELFF. As DNA, the CDR3 is TGTGCCAGCAGTGATAACCTAAACACCGGGGAGCTGTTTTTT.